Shown below are 27 T cell receptor beta chains from a single sample sequenced in a study of blood T cell repertoires in COVID-19. TCRdb keeps only in-frame clones here, not all; method: immunoSEQ multiplex PCR. This sample carries around 200,000 clones, about nine tenths of them seen once, and the ten largest clones take roughly 6.7%. Material: peripheral blood. These receptors all stem from a man in his forties with acute or convalescent COVID-19.

In its sample, this clone was seen a few times. The rearrangement uses TRBV19 and TRBJ1-1; D uncertain. Trimming stripped 7 bases from V and 4 bases from J, with 13 bases between. Per germline, CDR1 LNHDA and CDR2 SQIVND (reference sequence). The CDR3 is 13 residues long. DNA of the CDR3: TGTGCCAGTATCCTTGAGAGTCCCACTGAAGCTTTCTTT. Protein sequence: CASILESPTEAFF.

The V and J genes are TRBV18 and TRBJ2-1; 9 bases align to TRBD1. The trim removed 4 bases at V and 2 bases at J, leaving 0 bases unmatched. This CDR3 has 14 residues. In germline, CDR1 is KGHSH, CDR2 LQKENI. This CDR3 reads CASSRQGAYNEQFF. The DNA for the CDR3 is TGTGCCAGCTCACGACAGGGGGCCTACAATGAGCAGTTCTTC.

The rearrangement uses TRBV5-1 and TRBJ2-5, with D tentatively TRBD2 (5 bases). The CDR3 is 14 amino acids. Deletions cut 1 base from V and 7 bases from J, with 14 bases between. Per germline, CDR1 SGHRS and CDR2 YFSETQ. CDR3 sequence reads: CASSLYTVAGTQYF. The CDR3 bases are TGCGCCAGCAGCTTGTATACGGTGGCGGGGACCCAGTACTTC.

This rearrangement joins TRBV20-1 to TRBJ2-7; D is uncertain. Germline loops: CDR1 DFQATT, CDR2 SNEGSKA (reference sequence). The CDR3 contains 13 residues. The ends were cut back, 3 bases at V and 0 bases at J, with 9 bases in the middle. The CDR3 region is CSASPIPSYEQYF. DNA of the CDR3: TGCAGTGCTAGTCCCATCCCCTCCTACGAGCAGTACTTC.

This sequence joins TRBV14 and TRBJ1-1; D is undetermined. There are 16 residues in the CDR3. The germline V and J ends were trimmed by 4 bases and 0 bases, with 15 bases remaining between them. Per the germline V gene, CDR1 is SGHDN and CDR2 is FVKESK. CDR3 protein: CASSPLGSLMNTEAFF. As DNA, the CDR3 is TGTGCCAGCAGCCCACTAGGTTCATTAATGAACACTGAAGCTTTCTTT.

V usage is TRBV6-5 and J usage is TRBJ2-7; 9 bases align to TRBD1. V lost 0 bases and J lost 1; bases outside the gene matches: 1. This CDR3 contains 15 residues. CDR1 is MNHEY, CDR2 SVGAGI, per germline. The CDR3 sequence: CASSYSTGGSYEQYF. CDR3 bases: TGTGCCAGCAGTTACTCGACAGGGGGTTCCTACGAGCAGTACTTC.

This clone was seen only a few times. The chain has TRBV5-1 and TRBJ2-7; D possibly corresponds to TRBD2 (6 bases). Germline V gene sequence: CDR1 SGHRS, CDR2 YFSETQ. The ends were cut back, 2 bases at V and 1 base at J, with 7 bases in the middle. This CDR3 comprises 13 residues. The CDR3 sequence: CASSFGGSYEQYF. The CDR3 DNA reads as TGCGCCAGCAGCTTTGGGGGGTCCTACGAGCAGTACTTC.

The chain joins TRBV5-4 to TRBJ1-2; D is ambiguous. CDR3 size: 14 residues. Trimming left V 2 bases short and J 5 bases short, with 13 bases between. CDR1 SGHNT and CDR2 YYREEE come from the germline V gene (reference sequence). The CDR3 is CASSLWARRYGYTF. The CDR3 bases are TGTGCCAGCAGCTTATGGGCGAGACGATATGGCTACACCTTC.

This clone was observed a handful of times. The chain recombines TRBV30 with TRBJ1-1; no clear D gene. CDR3 length: 13 amino acids. V was pared by 2 bases and J by 7 bases, with 14 bases between. In germline, CDR1 is GTSNPN, CDR2 SVGIG (reference sequence). In DNA form, the CDR3 reads TGTGCCTGGAGTCTTCCCTACCCGATTGAAGCTTTCTTT. Translating gives CAWSLPYPIEAFF.

V usage is TRBV2 and J usage is TRBJ1-1; 8 positions match TRBD1. V gave up 10 bases and J gave up 1 base; unmatched junction bases: 5. Per germline, CDR1 SNHLY and CDR2 FYNNEI. The CDR3 has 13 amino acids. CDR3 nucleotide sequence: TGTGCCACCAAACAGGGGGGGAACACTGAAGCTTTCTTT. Translating gives CATKQGGNTEAFF.

V usage is TRBV5-4 and J usage is TRBJ1-6; 8 nucleotides agree with TRBD1. From germline, CDR1 is SGHNT and CDR2 YYREEE (reference sequence). This CDR3 region has 17 residues. With 0 bases clipped from V and 7 bases from J, the junction kept 9 bases outside the gene matches. CDR3 region: CASSLGGQVRLNSPLHF. CDR3 DNA: TGTGCCAGCAGCTTGGGGGGACAGGTTCGTCTGAATTCACCCCTCCACTTT.

The gene calls are TRBV5-8 and TRBJ2-1; 7 nucleotides align to TRBD1. V trimming: 4 bases; J trimming: 8 bases; junction bases outside the gene matches: 3. The CDR3 length is 12 residues. The germline V gene has CDR1 SGHTS and CDR2 YDEGEE. The CDR3 protein is CASSRTGYEQFF. CDR3 DNA sequence: TGTGCCAGCAGCCGGACAGGCTATGAGCAGTTCTTC.

About this clone: Sequence at one end of the junction differs from germline and may be a read error. This chain joins TRBV7-8 and TRBJ1-5, with D perhaps TRBD1 (5 bases). CDR1 SGHVS and CDR2 FQNEAQ come from the germline V gene. The CDR3 has 16 amino acids. The CDR3 sequence: CASSLAGGVRGQPQHF. The DNA of the CDR3 is TGTGCCAGCAGCCTAGCGGGAGGGGTAAGAGGACAGCCCCAGCATTTT.

This chain links TRBV18 with TRBJ1-6, with D possibly TRBD1 on 6 matching bases. Trimming took 3 bases from V and 1 from J, leaving 10 bases between them. Germline V lookup: CDR1 KGHSH, CDR2 LQKENI. The CDR3 runs 16 residues. As DNA, the CDR3 is TGTGCCAGCTCACCGGGGGGGCGATCCTATAATTCACCCCTCCACTTT. Protein sequence: CASSPGGRSYNSPLHF.

The V call is TRBV9, the J call TRBJ2-1; 8 bases match TRBD2. V lost 3 bases and J lost 10; bases outside the gene matches: 9. The germline V gene has CDR1 SGDLS and CDR2 YYNGEE. The CDR3 consists of 14 residues. CDR3 nucleotide sequence: TGTGCCAGCAGCGAGAGCGGGGGCGACGGGGAGCAGTTCTTC. It specifies CASSESGGDGEQFF.

The chain has TRBV18 and TRBJ1-3, with 7 bases fitting TRBD1. The germline gives CDR1 KGHSH, CDR2 LQKENI. Germline trimming cut 4 bases from V and 5 bases from J; bases unmatched to any gene: 5. There are 14 residues in the CDR3. This chain's CDR3 is CASSQDRERNTIYF. The CDR3 nucleotides read TGTGCCAGCTCACAAGACAGGGAGAGAAACACCATATATTTT.

In its sample, this clone was seen once. The CDR3 nucleotides are TGTGCCAGCAGCCAAGGGCCGGCTAGTGCCTACGAGCAGTACTTC. The encoded protein is CASSQGPASAYEQYF. The V gene is TRBV3-1 (or the pseudogene TRBV3-2), the J gene TRBJ2-7; D gene uncertain. V lost 1 base, J lost 2 bases, and 12 bases lay in between. The CDR3 contains 15 residues. The germline CDR1 and CDR2 sequences are LGHDT and YNNKEL (reference sequence).

The chain has TRBV30 and TRBJ1-5, with TRBD1 matching 8 bases. Trimming took 1 base from V and 2 from J; bases not matched to a gene: 4. The CDR3 extends over 15 amino acids. Germline V gene sequence: CDR1 GTSNPN, CDR2 SVGIG (reference sequence). The CDR3 DNA sequence: TGTGCCTGGAGTGCATCGGGACAGGGCAATCAGCCCCAGCATTTT. Its translation is CAWSASGQGNQPQHF. The full variable domain, its missing parts supplied by reference TRBV30 and TRBJ1-5, is SQTIHQWPATLVQPVGSPLSLECTVEGTSNPNLYWYRQAAGRGLQLLFYSVGIGQISSEVPQNLSASRPQDRQFILSSKKLLLSDSGFYLCAWSASGQGNQPQHFGDGTRLSIL.

J is TRBJ2-7 and V is TRBV30; the match to TRBD2 covers 7 bases. After removal of 4 bases from V and 6 bases from J, the junction contained 6 bases not matched to a gene. The CDR3 sequence is 12 residues long. Germline CDR1 GTSNPN, CDR2 SVGIG (reference sequence). In DNA, the CDR3 is TGTGCCTGGACCAAGGGCGGGAGCGAGCAGTACTTC. Its protein product is CAWTKGGSEQYF.

The chain has TRBV10-2 and TRBJ2-7, with 11 bases aligning to TRBD2. In germline, CDR1 is WSHSY, CDR2 SAAADI. This CDR3 spans 15 amino acids. V was clipped by 5 bases and J by 0 bases; unmatched bases: 3. CDR3 sequence reads: CASSSGLAASYEQYF. CDR3 DNA sequence: TGCGCCAGCAGTTCGGGACTAGCGGCCTCCTACGAGCAGTACTTC.

CDR3 sequence reads: CASSYGSGTRNEQYF. CDR3 DNA: TGTGCCAGCAGTTACGGCTCAGGGACTAGGAACGAGCAGTACTTC. The chain combines TRBV6-5 with TRBJ2-7, with TRBD2 matching over 8 bases. Germline V CDR1 and CDR2: MNHEY, SVGAGI. This CDR3 has 15 amino acids. The V gene end was trimmed by 2 bases and the J gene end by 5 bases; junction bases not matched to a gene: 8.

CDR3 coding DNA: TGCAGCGTCCAAGGTTCAACCGCCAGGGCCCCCTACGAGCAGTACTTC. Its protein is CSVQGSTARAPYEQYF. The chain links TRBV29-1 to TRBJ2-7; tentatively, D is TRBD1 (5 bases). Trimming stripped 6 bases from V and 2 bases from J, with 23 bases between. Germline lookup yields CDR1 SQVTM and CDR2 ANQGSEA. CDR3 length: 16 amino acids.

The rearrangement joins TRBV3-1 (or the pseudogene TRBV3-2) to TRBJ2-7, with 7 bases fitting TRBD1. J gave up 4 bases and V 1 base, and 4 bases lay outside the gene matches. Germline CDR1 reads LGHDT; CDR2 reads YNNKEL (reference sequence). CDR3 length: 14 residues. The CDR3 loop reads CASSQGQGFYEQYF. The CDR3 nucleotides read TGTGCCAGCAGCCAAGGACAGGGCTTTTACGAGCAGTACTTC.

The V and J genes are TRBV25-1 and TRBJ2-7; no clear D. The CDR3 runs to 11 residues. Germline V gene sequence: CDR1 MGHDK, CDR2 SYGVNS. The V and J ends lost 2 bases and 4 bases respectively, with 3 bases between them. This CDR3 reads CASSEQYEQYF. The CDR3 DNA is TGTGCCAGCAGTGAACAATACGAGCAGTACTTC.

This clone came up a few times. The rearrangement links TRBV5-1 to TRBJ2-5; tentative D call: TRBD1 (6 bases). The ends were cut back, 5 bases at V and 4 bases at J, with 15 bases in the middle. Per germline, CDR1 SGHRS and CDR2 YFSETQ. CDR3 length: 14 amino acids. The chain's CDR3 is CASRTGSGGETQYF. The DNA for the CDR3 is TGCGCCAGCAGAACAGGGTCTGGGGGAGAGACCCAGTACTTC.

This chain connects TRBV12-3 or TRBV12-4 to TRBJ1-1; no clear D gene. With 3 bases removed from V and 1 base from J, the gap between germline ends came to 6 bases. There are 13 residues in the CDR3. The CDR3: CASSLTTNTEAFF. CDR3 nucleotide sequence: TGTGCCAGCAGTTTGACAACGAACACTGAAGCTTTCTTT.

V is TRBV7-8 and J is TRBJ2-5, with 10 bases aligning to TRBD1. J was trimmed by 0 bases and V by 3 bases; bases with no gene match: 7. CDR1 and CDR2 (germline): SGHVS, FQNEAQ. This CDR3 contains 17 residues. CDR3 residues: CASSFGQGVGNQETQYF. The CDR3 DNA sequence: TGTGCCAGCAGCTTCGGACAGGGGGTAGGGAACCAAGAGACCCAGTACTTC. Based on the CDR3 plus reference TRBV7-8 and TRBJ2-5, the full variable domain is GAGVSQSPRYKVAKRGQDVALRCDPISGHVSLFWYQQALGQGPEFLTYFQNEAQLDKSGLPSDRFFAERPEGSVSTLKIQRTQQEDSAVYLCASSFGQGVGNQETQYFGPGTRLLVL.